This TCR beta chain was captured by sequencing in a study of CD8+CD57+ T cells in acquired aplastic anemia. Genomic DNA acted as the template from which TCR beta VDJ combination and CDR3 sequence profiling were carried out. In TCRdb, the reads were re-called with MiXCR into one record per CDR3 protein. Seen here are roughly 130,000 distinct CDR3 sequences, around 50% observed once, and the top ten hold 2.5% to 3%. The V end was cut by 4 bases, the J end by 1 base, with 9 bases between. Germline loops: CDR1 SGHRS, CDR2 YFSETQ. This CDR3 contains 13 residues. The sequence was collected from a human donor in good health, serving as a control. What was sequenced was sorted CD4+, CD8+, or CD8+CD57+ T cells (not recorded which) from PBMCs. The rearrangement joins TRBV5-1 to TRBJ2-7, with D tentatively TRBD2 (5 bases). The CDR3 DNA follows: TGCGCCAGCAGCGACGGAGGTTCCTACGAGCAGTACTTC. Translation: CASSDGGSYEQYF.